Listed here are 17 T cell receptor beta chains from one sample, sequenced in a study of shared clonotypes between healthy human individuals. Sequencing was performed with immunoSEQ multiplex PCR; in TCRdb, only in-frame clones are kept and a portion is missing. This sample has 2 million to 2.5 million clones, with 85% to 95% found just once. Sequenced material: naive CD4+ T cells from PBMCs. The subset: CD45RA+ positively selected. Receptor source: a man between 18 and 29 years old in good health. Some clones in this sample may be carry-over from other donors' samples.

The rearrangement uses TRBV28 and TRBJ1-1; unclear D gene. The CDR3 runs to 14 residues. The V gene's germline CDR1 is MDHEN and CDR2 SYDVKM. The V and J ends lost 6 bases and 0 bases respectively, with 11 bases between them. Here the CDR3 DNA reads TGTGCCAGCAGCCGGACGCCCTTGAACACTGAAGCTTTCTTT. Its translation: CASSRTPLNTEAFF. Full variable domain (outside the CDR3, taken from reference TRBV28 and TRBJ1-1): DVKVTQSSRYLVKRTGEKVFLECVQDMDHENMFWYRQDPGLGLRLIYFSYDVKMKEKGDIPEGYSVSREKKERFSLILESASTNQTSMYLCASSRTPLNTEAFFGQGTRLTVV.

The chain joins TRBV7-2 to TRBJ2-7, with D unclear. This CDR3 has 15 residues. The germline V gene has CDR1 SGHTA and CDR2 FQGNSA. The V end lost 0 bases, the J end lost 0 bases, and 9 bases lay between the germline ends. The CDR3 loop is CASSLAVSPSYEQYF. CDR3 DNA: TGTGCCAGCAGCTTAGCGGTCAGCCCCTCCTACGAGCAGTACTTC.

The J gene is TRBJ1-3, the V gene TRBV2; weak D call: TRBD1 (5 bases). This CDR3 comprises 15 residues. Germline CDR1 is SNHLY and CDR2 is FYNNEI. V was cut by 8 bases and J by 0 bases, with 14 bases left in between. The CDR3 is CASGTGWSSGNTIYF. The CDR3 DNA reads TGTGCCAGCGGGACGGGCTGGAGCTCTGGAAACACCATATATTTT.

The CDR3 region is CAITQNTGELFF. Here the CDR3 DNA reads TGTGCCATCACACAGAACACCGGGGAGCTGTTTTTT. This chain connects TRBV2 to TRBJ2-2, with D unclear. The CDR3 length is 12 residues. Trimming stripped 10 bases from V and 1 base from J, with 7 bases between. Germline V gene data show CDR1 as SNHLY and CDR2 as FYNNEI.

The V gene is TRBV7-2, the J gene TRBJ2-5; D unresolved. CDR1 and CDR2 (germline): SGHTA, FQGNSA. Between the trimmed V and J ends, which lost 5 bases and 2 bases, there was a span of 15 bases. The CDR3 sequence is 15 residues long. CDR3 nucleotides: TGTGCCAGCAGCCGGAGACCCGGCTTACAAGAGACCCAGTACTTC. The encoded protein is CASSRRPGLQETQYF.

This clone occurred once. The rearrangement uses TRBV7-9 and TRBJ2-3; tentative D call: TRBD1 (5 bases). Germline CDR1 is SEHNR and CDR2 is FQNEAQ (reference sequence). V was pared by 5 bases and J by 4 bases, with 10 bases between. This CDR3 contains 13 residues. CDR3 amino acids: CASSQQVADTQYF. CDR3 nucleotides: TGTGCCAGCAGCCAACAGGTCGCAGATACGCAGTATTTT. The full variable domain, rest sourced from reference TRBV7-9 and TRBJ2-3, is DTGVSQNPRHKITKRGQNVTFRCDPISEHNRLYWYRQTLGQGPEFLTYFQNEAQLEKSRLLSDRFSAERPKGSFSTLEIQRTEQGDSAMYLCASSQQVADTQYFGPGTRLTVL.

The rearrangement joins TRBV5-1 to TRBJ2-1; D gene unclear. This CDR3 region has 14 residues. V was cut by 0 bases and J by 4 bases, with 8 bases left in between. Germline CDR1 and CDR2: SGHRS and YFSETQ. CDR3 in amino acids: CASSLVVGYNEQFF. CDR3 nucleotides: TGCGCCAGCAGCTTGGTAGTAGGATACAATGAGCAGTTCTTC.

The chain recombines TRBV5-4 with TRBJ1-1, with a weak D call TRBD1 (6 bases). V lost 4 bases, J lost 1 base, and 8 bases lay in between. The germline gives CDR1 SGHNT, CDR2 YYREEE (reference sequence). This CDR3 spans 13 amino acids. The CDR3 DNA follows: TGTGCCAGCAGCGAGGGACAGAACACTGAAGCTTTCTTT. This sequence encodes CASSEGQNTEAFF.

The chain carries TRBV7-3 and TRBJ2-1; the D gene is possibly TRBD1 (6 bases). The CDR3 loop spans 15 amino acids. V lost 2 bases, J lost 0 bases, and 8 bases lay in between. The germline CDR1 and CDR2 sequences are SGHTA and FQGTGA. CDR3 region: CASSLGTPSYNEQFF. The CDR3 nucleotides read TGTGCCAGCAGCTTAGGGACACCCTCCTACAATGAGCAGTTCTTC. Full variable domain (remainder filled in from reference TRBV7-3 and TRBJ2-1): GAGVSQTPSNKVTEKGKYVELRCDPISGHTALYWYRQSLGQGPEFLIYFQGTGAADDSGLPNDRFFAVRPEGSVSTLKIQRTERGDSAVYLCASSLGTPSYNEQFFGPGTRLTVL.

In this sample, this clone turned up once. The chain joins TRBV19 to TRBJ1-5, with D possibly matching TRBD1 (5 bases). The CDR3 is made up of 16 amino acids. The V end was cut by 5 bases, the J end by 11 bases, with 25 bases between. Germline loops: CDR1 LNHDA, CDR2 SQIVND (reference sequence). The CDR3 sequence: CASSPRSPGDGRAQHF. DNA of the CDR3: TGTGCCAGTAGTCCGAGGAGTCCCGGGGACGGCCGGGCCCAGCATTTT.

This clone was seen a single time. The chain carries TRBV2 and TRBJ1-5, with 7 bases fitting TRBD1. CDR1 SNHLY and CDR2 FYNNEI come from the germline V gene. This CDR3 has 17 residues. Trimming took 6 bases from V and 0 from J; bases not matched to a gene: 11. In DNA form, the CDR3 reads TGTGCCAGCAGACTCCGGGACAGTTCCTATAGCAATCAGCCCCAGCATTTT. Translating it yields CASRLRDSSYSNQPQHF.

CDR3 amino acids: CASWRPKSTGELFF. The CDR3 region has the DNA TGTGCCAGCTGGCGACCCAAAAGTACCGGGGAGCTGTTTTTT. J is TRBJ2-2 and V is TRBV28, with no clear D. CDR3 size: 14 residues. Germline loops: CDR1 MDHEN, CDR2 SYDVKM. V shed 8 bases and J shed 5 bases, with 15 bases lying between them.

The genes are TRBV13 and TRBJ2-1; 13 bases map to TRBD2. Trimming removed 5 bases from V and 7 bases from J; junction bases left unmatched: 8. Germline V gives CDR1 PRHDT, CDR2 FYEKMQ (reference sequence). The CDR3 has 16 amino acids. CDR3 DNA: TGTGCCAGCAGCCTCGAGGGACTAGCGGGACTTAATGAGCAGTTCTTC. This translates into CASSLEGLAGLNEQFF.

The V call is TRBV7-8, the J call TRBJ2-5; D may correspond to TRBD1 or TRBD2 (6 bases each). CDR1 is SGHVS, CDR2 FQNEAQ, per germline. The CDR3 is 17 amino acids. V was cut by 3 bases and J by 4 bases, with 21 bases left in between. CDR3 amino acids: CASSFTRGPGAGETQYF. The CDR3 coding sequence is TGTGCCAGCAGCTTCACCCGGGGGCCGGGGGCAGGAGAGACCCAGTACTTC.

The chain joins TRBV9 to TRBJ1-2; the D is unclear. V lost 0 bases and J lost 6, with 12 bases in between. The CDR3 runs 14 residues. CDR1 is SGDLS and CDR2 is YYNGEE in the germline V gene. CDR3 DNA: TGTGCCAGCAGCGTAGGTCTCACAGAAGATGGCTACACCTTC. Its translation is CASSVGLTEDGYTF.

The count of this clone is one. This sequence joins TRBV4-1 and TRBJ2-2, with 8 positions matching TRBD1. V lost 4 bases and J lost 1; bases outside the gene matches: 5. Germline V gene lookup returns CDR1 MGHRA and CDR2 YSYEKL. The CDR3 has 16 amino acids. The DNA for the CDR3 is TGCGCCAGCAGCCCCTTGGGACAGGAGAACACCGGGGAGCTGTTTTTT. This codes for CASSPLGQENTGELFF.

This clone was observed a single time. This chain links TRBV7-2 with TRBJ2-5, with a possible D match to TRBD1 (6 bases). The V gene's germline CDR1 is SGHTA and CDR2 FQGNSA. Trimming stripped 5 bases from V and 2 bases from J, with 21 bases between. The CDR3 is 17 amino acids. The CDR3 nucleotides are TGTGCCAGCAGCCGTACAGGGTCCCCAGTGAGTCAAGAGACCCAGTACTTC. Protein sequence: CASSRTGSPVSQETQYF.